This T cell receptor (beta chain) was captured by sequencing in a study of T cells after yellow fever vaccination. TCRdb reprocessed the 5' RACE reads via MiXCR and lists one record per CDR3 protein. This table holds about 400,000 distinct CDR3 sequences, approximately 6% found once. Trimming took 3 bases from V and 8 from J; bases not matched to a gene: 4. The germline gives CDR1 SGHAT, CDR2 FQNNGV. The CDR3 spans 13 residues. A few counts support this clonotype. The material was PBMCs, obtained 5 days after the yellow fever booster vaccination. This sequence joins TRBV11-2 and TRBJ1-2, with 9 bases identical to TRBD1. This receptor was taken from a man aged 25 to 45 who received the YFV17D yellow fever vaccine. Here the CDR3 DNA reads TGTGCCAGCAGCTTCCCGGACAGGGGCGGCTACACCTTC. This translates into CASSFPDRGGYTF.